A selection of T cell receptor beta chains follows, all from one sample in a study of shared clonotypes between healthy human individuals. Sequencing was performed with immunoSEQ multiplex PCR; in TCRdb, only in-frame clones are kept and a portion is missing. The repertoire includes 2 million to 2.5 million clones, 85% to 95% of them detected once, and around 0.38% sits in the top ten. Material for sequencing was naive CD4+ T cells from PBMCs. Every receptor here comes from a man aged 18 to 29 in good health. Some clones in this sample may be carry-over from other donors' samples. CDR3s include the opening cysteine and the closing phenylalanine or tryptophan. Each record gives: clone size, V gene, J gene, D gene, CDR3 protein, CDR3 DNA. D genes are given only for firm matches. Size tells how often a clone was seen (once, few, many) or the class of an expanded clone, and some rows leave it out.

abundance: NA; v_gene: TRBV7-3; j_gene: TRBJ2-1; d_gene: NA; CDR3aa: CASSPEGLGEQFF; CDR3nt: TGTGCCAGCAGCCCGGAGGGCCTAGGTGAGCAGTTCTTC
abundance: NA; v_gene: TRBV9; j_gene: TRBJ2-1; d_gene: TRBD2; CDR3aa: CASSLQTSIILQDEQFF; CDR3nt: TGTGCCAGCAGCCTACAGACTAGCATAATTCTTCAAGATGAGCAGTTCTTC
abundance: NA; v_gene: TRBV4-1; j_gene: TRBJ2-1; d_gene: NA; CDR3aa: CASSQESSSYNEQFF; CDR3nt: TGCGCCAGCAGTCAAGAGAGTAGTTCCTACAATGAGCAGTTCTTC
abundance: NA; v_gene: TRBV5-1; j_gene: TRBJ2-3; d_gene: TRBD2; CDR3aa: CASSPWRGPGLAGNDTQYF; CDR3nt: TGCGCCAGCAGCCCCTGGCGGGGGCCGGGACTAGCGGGAAACGATACGCAGTATTTT
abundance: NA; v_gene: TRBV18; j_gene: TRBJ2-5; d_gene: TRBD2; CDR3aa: CASSPPLAGGETQYF; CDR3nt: TGTGCCAGCTCACCACCTCTAGCGGGAGGAGAGACCCAGTACTTC
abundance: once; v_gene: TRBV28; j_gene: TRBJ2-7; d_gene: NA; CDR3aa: CASSFPGQAYEQYF; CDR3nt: TGTGCCAGCAGTTTTCCGGGACAAGCCTACGAGCAGTACTTC
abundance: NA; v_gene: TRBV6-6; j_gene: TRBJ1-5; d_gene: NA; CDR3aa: CASSYQQSYSNQPQHF; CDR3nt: TGTGCCAGCAGTTACCAGCAGAGCTATAGCAATCAGCCCCAGCATTTT
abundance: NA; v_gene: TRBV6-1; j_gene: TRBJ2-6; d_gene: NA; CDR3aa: CASSDVGSGANVLTF; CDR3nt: TGTGCCAGCAGTGATGTGGGCTCTGGGGCCAACGTCCTGACTTTC
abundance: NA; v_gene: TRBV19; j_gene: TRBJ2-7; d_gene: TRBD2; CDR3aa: CASSIGREAREQYF; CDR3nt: TGTGCCAGTAGTATCGGTCGGGAGGCCCGCGAGCAGTACTTC
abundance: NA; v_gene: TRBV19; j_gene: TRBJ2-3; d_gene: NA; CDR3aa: CASSIRGDTQYF; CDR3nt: TGTGCCAGTAGTATCAGGGGAGATACGCAGTATTTT
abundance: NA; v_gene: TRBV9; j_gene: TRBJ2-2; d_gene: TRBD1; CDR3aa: CASRQGPGTGELFF; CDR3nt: TGTGCCAGCCGACAGGGGCCTGGGACCGGGGAGCTGTTTTTT
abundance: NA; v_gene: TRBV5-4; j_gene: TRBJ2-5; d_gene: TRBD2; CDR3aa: CASSLAKLAGGVETQYF; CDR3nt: TGTGCCAGCAGCTTGGCCAAACTAGCGGGAGGAGTGGAGACCCAGTACTTC
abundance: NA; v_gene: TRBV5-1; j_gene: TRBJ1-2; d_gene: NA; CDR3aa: CASSRVGDYGYTF; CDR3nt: TGCGCCAGCAGCCGAGTAGGCGACTATGGCTACACCTTC
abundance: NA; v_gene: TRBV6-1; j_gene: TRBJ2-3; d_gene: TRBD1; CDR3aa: CASSTGAVGTDTQYF; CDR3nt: TGTGCCAGCTCGACAGGGGCGGTGGGAACAGATACGCAGTATTTT
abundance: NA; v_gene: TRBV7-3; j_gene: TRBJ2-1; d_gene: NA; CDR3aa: CASSSDYYNEQFF; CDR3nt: TGTGCCAGCAGCTCGGACTACTACAATGAGCAGTTCTTC
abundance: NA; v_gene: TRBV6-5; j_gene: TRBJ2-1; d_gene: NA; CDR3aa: CASRPSQGSEQFF; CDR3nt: TGTGCCAGCAGACCTTCTCAGGGAAGTGAGCAGTTCTTC
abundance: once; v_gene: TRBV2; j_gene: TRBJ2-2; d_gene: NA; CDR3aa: CASSEGLANTGELFF; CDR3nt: TGTGCCAGCAGTGAAGGACTGGCGAACACCGGGGAGCTGTTTTTT
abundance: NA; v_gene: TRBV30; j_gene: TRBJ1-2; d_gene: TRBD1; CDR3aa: CAWSPDRGYGYTF; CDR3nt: TGTGCCTGGAGTCCCGACAGGGGATATGGCTACACCTTC
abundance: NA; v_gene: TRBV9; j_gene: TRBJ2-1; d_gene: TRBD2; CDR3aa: CASSAWEGRYNEQFF; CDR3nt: TGTGCCAGCAGCGCCTGGGAGGGCCGTTACAATGAGCAGTTCTTC
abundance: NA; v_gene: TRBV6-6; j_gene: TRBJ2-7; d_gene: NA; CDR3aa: CASSLRAGPYEQYF; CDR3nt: TGTGCCAGCAGTCTTAGAGCGGGCCCCTACGAGCAGTACTTC
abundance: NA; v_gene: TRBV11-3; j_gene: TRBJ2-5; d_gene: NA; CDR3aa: CASSYRRVETQYF; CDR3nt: TGTGCCAGCAGCTACCGTAGGGTTGAGACCCAGTACTTC
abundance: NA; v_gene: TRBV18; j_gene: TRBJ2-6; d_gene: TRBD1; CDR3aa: CASGQPGQASGANVLTF; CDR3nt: TGTGCCAGCGGCCAACCGGGACAGGCCTCTGGGGCCAACGTCCTGACTTTC
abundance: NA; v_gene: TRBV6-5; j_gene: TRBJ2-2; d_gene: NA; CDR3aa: CASTRGGTGELFF; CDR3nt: TGTGCCAGCACTAGGGGAGGAACCGGGGAGCTGTTTTTT
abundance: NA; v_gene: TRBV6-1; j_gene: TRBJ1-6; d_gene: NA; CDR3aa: CASSESRSYNSPLHF; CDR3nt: TGTGCCAGCAGTGAAAGCAGGTCCTATAATTCACCCCTCCACTTT
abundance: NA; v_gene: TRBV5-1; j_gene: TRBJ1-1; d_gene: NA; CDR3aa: CASSLAGVGTEAFF; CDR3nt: TGCGCCAGCAGCTTGGCAGGGGTTGGAACTGAAGCTTTCTTT
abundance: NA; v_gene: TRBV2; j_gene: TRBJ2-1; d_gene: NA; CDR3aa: CASSERSSYNEQFF; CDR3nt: TGTGCCAGCAGTGAAAGGTCCTCGTACAATGAGCAGTTCTTC
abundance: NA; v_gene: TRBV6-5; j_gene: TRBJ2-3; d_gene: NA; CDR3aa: CASNKRGTDTQYF; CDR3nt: TGTGCCAGCAACAAACGGGGGACAGATACGCAGTATTTT
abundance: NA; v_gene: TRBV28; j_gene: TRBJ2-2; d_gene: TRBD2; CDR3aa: CASSLGLAGSIGELFF; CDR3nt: TGTGCCAGCAGTTTAGGGCTAGCGGGATCCATCGGGGAGCTGTTTTTT
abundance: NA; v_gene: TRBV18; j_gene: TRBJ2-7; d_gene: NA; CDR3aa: CASSPPSGRTTYEQYF; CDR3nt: TGTGCCAGCTCACCACCGTCGGGGAGGACAACCTACGAGCAGTACTTC
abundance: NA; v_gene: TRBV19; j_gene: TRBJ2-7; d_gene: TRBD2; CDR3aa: CASSIGASGNSYEQYF; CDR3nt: TGTGCCAGTAGTATAGGGGCTAGCGGGAACTCCTACGAGCAGTACTTC
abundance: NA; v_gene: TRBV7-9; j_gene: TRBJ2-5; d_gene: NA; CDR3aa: CASSLVGGEETQYF; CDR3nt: TGTGCCAGCAGCTTAGTGGGGGGCGAGGAGACCCAGTACTTC
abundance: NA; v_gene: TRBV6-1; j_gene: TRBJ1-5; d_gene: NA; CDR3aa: CASSARDGNQPQHF; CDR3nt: TGTGCCAGCAGTGCCCGGGACGGCAATCAGCCCCAGCATTTT
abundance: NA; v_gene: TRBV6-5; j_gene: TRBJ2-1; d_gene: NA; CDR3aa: CASSSSGLPYNEQFF; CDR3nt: TGTGCCAGCAGTTCCTCTGGGCTGCCCTACAATGAGCAGTTCTTC
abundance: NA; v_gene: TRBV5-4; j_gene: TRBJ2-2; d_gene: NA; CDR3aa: CASSFGGNTGELFF; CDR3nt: TGTGCCAGCAGCTTTGGGGGAAACACCGGGGAGCTGTTTTTT
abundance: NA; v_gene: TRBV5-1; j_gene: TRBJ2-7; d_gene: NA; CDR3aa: CASSLGQAATYEQYF; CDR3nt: TGCGCCAGCAGCTTGGGACAGGCTGCTACCTACGAGCAGTACTTC
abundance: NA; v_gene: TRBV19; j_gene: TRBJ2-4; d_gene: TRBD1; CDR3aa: CASSVGQGELAKNIQYF; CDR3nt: TGTGCCAGTAGTGTTGGACAGGGGGAACTAGCCAAAAACATTCAGTACTTC
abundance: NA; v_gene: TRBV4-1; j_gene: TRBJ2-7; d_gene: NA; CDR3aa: CASSQTGIWGYEQYF; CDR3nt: TGCGCCAGCAGCCAGACCGGGATCTGGGGCTACGAGCAGTACTTC
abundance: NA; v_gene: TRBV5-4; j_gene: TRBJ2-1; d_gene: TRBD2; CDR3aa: CASSISGEGHEQFF; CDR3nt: TGTGCCAGCAGTATTAGCGGGGAGGGACATGAGCAGTTCTTC
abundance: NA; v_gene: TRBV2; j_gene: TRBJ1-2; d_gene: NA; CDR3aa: CASSEALSGYGGYTF; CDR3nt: TGTGCCAGCAGTGAAGCGCTCTCGGGGTATGGTGGCTACACCTTC
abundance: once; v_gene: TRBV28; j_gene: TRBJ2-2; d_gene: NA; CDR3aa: CASRGRVLGTGELFF; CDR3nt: TGTGCCAGCAGGGGCAGGGTTTTGGGCACCGGGGAGCTGTTTTTT
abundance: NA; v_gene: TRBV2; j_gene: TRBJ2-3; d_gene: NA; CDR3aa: CASSAQGASTDTQYF; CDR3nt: TGTGCCAGCAGTGCACAAGGGGCAAGCACAGATACGCAGTATTTT
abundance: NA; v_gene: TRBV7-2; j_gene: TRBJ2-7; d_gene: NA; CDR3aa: CASSLEAVTSYEQYF; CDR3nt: TGTGCCAGCAGCTTAGAGGCAGTAACCTCCTACGAGCAGTACTTC
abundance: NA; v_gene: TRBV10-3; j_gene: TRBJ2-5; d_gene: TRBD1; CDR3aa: CAIAGGQGTLAQETQYF; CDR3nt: TGTGCCATCGCGGGCGGACAGGGAACGCTGGCTCAAGAGACCCAGTACTTC
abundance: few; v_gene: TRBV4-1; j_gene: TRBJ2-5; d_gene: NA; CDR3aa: CASSQDPPRAETQYF; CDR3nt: TGCGCCAGCAGCCAAGACCCACCACGCGCGGAGACCCAGTACTTC
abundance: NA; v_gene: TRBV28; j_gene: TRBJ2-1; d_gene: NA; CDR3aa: CASSGGTYHNEQFF; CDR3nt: TGTGCCAGCAGTGGTGGGACGTACCACAATGAGCAGTTCTTC
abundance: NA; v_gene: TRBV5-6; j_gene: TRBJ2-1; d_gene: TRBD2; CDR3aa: CASGLTSGRRHNEQFF; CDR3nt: TGTGCCAGCGGGCTTACTAGCGGGAGAAGGCACAATGAGCAGTTCTTC
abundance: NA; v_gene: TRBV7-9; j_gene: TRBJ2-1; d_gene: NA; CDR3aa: CASSPPRDVIGEQFF; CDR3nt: TGTGCCAGCAGTCCTCCCCGGGACGTAATTGGTGAGCAGTTCTTC
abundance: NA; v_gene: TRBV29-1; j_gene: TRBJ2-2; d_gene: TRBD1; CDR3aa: CSVEPFPGTGGTGELFF; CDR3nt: TGCAGCGTCGAACCCTTCCCCGGGACAGGAGGGACCGGGGAGCTGTTTTTT
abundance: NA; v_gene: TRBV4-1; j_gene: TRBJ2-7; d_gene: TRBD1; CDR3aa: CASSPRRDRPEEQYF; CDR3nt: TGCGCCAGCAGCCCACGTAGGGACAGACCTGAAGAGCAGTACTTC
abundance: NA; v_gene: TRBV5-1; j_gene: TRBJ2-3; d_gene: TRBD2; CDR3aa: CASSHTFLAGGRSTDTQYF; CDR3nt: TGCGCCAGCAGCCATACATTCCTAGCGGGAGGGAGATCCACAGATACGCAGTATTTT
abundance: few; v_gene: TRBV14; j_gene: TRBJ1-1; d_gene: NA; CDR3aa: CASSQVGNMNTEAFF; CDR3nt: TGTGCCAGCAGCCAAGTAGGGAACATGAACACTGAAGCTTTCTTT
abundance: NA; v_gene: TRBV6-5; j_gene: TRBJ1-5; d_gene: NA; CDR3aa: CASSEWDSNQPQHF; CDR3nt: TGTGCCAGCAGTGAATGGGATAGCAATCAGCCCCAGCATTTT
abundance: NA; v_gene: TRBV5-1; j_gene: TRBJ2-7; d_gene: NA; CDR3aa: CATQLTPDTYEQYF; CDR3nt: TGCGCCACCCAACTTACACCTGACACCTACGAGCAGTACTTC
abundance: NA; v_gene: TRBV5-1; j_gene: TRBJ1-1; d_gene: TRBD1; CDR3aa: CATTTGEATEAFF; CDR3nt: TGCGCCACTACGACAGGGGAAGCCACTGAAGCTTTCTTT
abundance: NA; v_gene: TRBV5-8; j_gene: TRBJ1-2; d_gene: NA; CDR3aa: CASFLAGTDGYTF; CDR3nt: TGTGCCAGCTTCCTTGCCGGGACGGATGGCTACACCTTC